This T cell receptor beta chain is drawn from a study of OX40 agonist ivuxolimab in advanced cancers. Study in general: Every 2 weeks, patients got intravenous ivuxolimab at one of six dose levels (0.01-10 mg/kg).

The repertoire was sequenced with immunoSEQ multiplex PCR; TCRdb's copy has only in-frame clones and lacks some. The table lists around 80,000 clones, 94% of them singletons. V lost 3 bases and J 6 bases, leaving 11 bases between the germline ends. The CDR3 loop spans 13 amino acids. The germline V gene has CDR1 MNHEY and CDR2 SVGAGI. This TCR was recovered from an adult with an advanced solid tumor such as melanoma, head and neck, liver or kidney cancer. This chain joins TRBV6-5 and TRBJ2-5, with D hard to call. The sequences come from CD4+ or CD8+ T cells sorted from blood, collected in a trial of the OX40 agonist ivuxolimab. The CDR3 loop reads CASSYLLGKTQYF. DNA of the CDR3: TGTGCCAGCAGTTATTTACTTGGAAAGACCCAGTACTTC.